This T cell receptor beta chain came from a study of blood T cell repertoires in COVID-19 (dated by TCRdb to 2020 to 2021). General notes on the study: The collaborator samples originated in the United States, Italy and Spain and spanned the acute and convalescent phases of COVID-19. Where available, HLA class I and class II types were taken from metadata supplied by the sample provider and were not determined by assay-based typing. Sample metadata almost always included a de-identified subject ID, COVID-19 status, age in years and sex. A freely available public database, intended as a resource for researchers studying the immune response to SARS-CoV-2, is where the repertoires were released. The dataset comprised deeply sampled blood TCRbeta repertoires from subjects exposed to, actively infected with, or recovered from COVID-19. Samples were obtained from the ongoing ImmuneRACE study (first 160 participants) and from about 1,300 subjects provided by 6 global collaborators. The material from the prospective study consisted of cDNA or gDNA derived from T cells, B-cell-depleted T cells, or PBMCs. Study-level results and caveats: How much clinical and demographic metadata was included differed by source and by participant, and the metadata was provided uncurated.

V ends up 10 bases short and J 3 bases short, with an unmatched junction base count of 8. Including the terminal cysteine and phenylalanine, the CDR3 comprises 14 residues. This entry keeps only the CDR3 DNA: 42 bases, framed from base 1. CDR1 MNHEY and CDR2 SVGAGI were looked up in the germline V gene. Each collaborating institution followed its own protocols to collect whole blood in K2EDTA tubes. Collaborator samples were shipped for TCRbeta analysis as frozen whole blood, isolated PBMCs, or DNA extracted from either sample type. Comments on this clone: Its antigen specificity is not known. Per-base quality was not reported, and no clone a single base away is much larger than it.

TCRbeta CDR3 regions were amplified from genomic DNA using the immunoSEQ Assay, a bias-controlled multiplex PCR. Processing in the source paper ran as follows. Nucleated cell counts per sample were estimated from amplification of reference gene primers within the assay. To quantify the absolute abundance of each unique TCRbeta CDR3 rearrangement, sequence reads were collapsed and filtered. For each sample, productive Simpson clonality was calculated as the square root of Simpson's diversity index across productive rearrangements. TCRdb carries this immuneACCESS record with in-frame sequences only. Its versions omit some clonotypes, under half of them owing to an unresolved V gene in the studies checked, with the rest unexplained. V, J and clone size are taken as reported in that table, and D and trimming were inferred from the DNA itself. For this sample there are roughly 200,000 clones; more than 80% appear just once. Roughly 8% of the sample rests with the top ten.

The sequence was obtained from a woman aged 55-69 years with acute or convalescent COVID-19. Sequencing was carried out using peripheral blood. The receptor chain draws on TRBV6-5 and TRBJ1-5, with 8 bases in between that match TRBD1. The CDR3 region: CATTGQADNQPQHF. The bases read TGTGCCACAACGGGACAGGCGGACAATCAGCCCCAGCATTTT.